One and the same sample provided the 9 T cell receptor beta chains below, sequenced in a study of OX40 agonist ivuxolimab in advanced cancers. Assay used: immunoSEQ multiplex PCR; TCRdb lists only in-frame clones, some missing. The sample records about 71,000 clones, 84% being singletons. Sequencing used CD4+ or CD8+ T cells sorted from blood, obtained in a trial of the OX40 agonist ivuxolimab. Source of these receptors: an adult with an advanced solid tumor such as melanoma, head and neck, liver or kidney cancer.

The genes are TRBV10-3 and TRBJ2-7; 8 bases are a match to TRBD1. The V gene end was trimmed by 4 bases and the J gene end by 2 bases; junction bases not matched to a gene: 7. The CDR3 length is 15 residues. Germline V gives CDR1 ENHRY, CDR2 SYGVKD. CDR3 sequence (DNA): TGTGCCATCAGTGGGACAGGGTCGAATGCCTACGAGCAGTACTTC. As protein: CAISGTGSNAYEQYF.

The rearrangement joins TRBV6-1 to TRBJ1-1, with TRBD1 matching over 9 bases. V shed 7 bases and J 4 bases; nucleotides not matched to a gene: 1. CDR3 length: 12 amino acids. The germline V gene encodes CDR1 MNHNS and CDR2 SASEGT. CDR3 loop: CASKQGATEAFF. The CDR3 region has the DNA TGTGCCAGCAAACAGGGGGCCACTGAAGCTTTCTTT.

V and J are TRBV4-1 and TRBJ2-6; no clear D. Germline V gives CDR1 MGHRA, CDR2 YSYEKL. With 4 bases removed from V and 2 bases from J, the gap between germline ends came to 6 bases. The CDR3 has 14 amino acids. In DNA, the CDR3 is TGCGCCAGCAGCCGAGAACCTGGGGCCAACGTCCTGACTTTC. Its translation is CASSREPGANVLTF.

This sequence joins TRBV18 and TRBJ2-7; 13 bases line up with TRBD2. The CDR3 has 15 amino acids. Trimming removed 5 bases from V and 2 bases from J; junction bases left unmatched: 3. From germline, CDR1 is KGHSH and CDR2 LQKENI. CDR3 nucleotide sequence: TGTGCCAGCTCAGATGGGACTAGCGGGACCTACGAGCAGTACTTC. This gives the protein CASSDGTSGTYEQYF.

The J gene is TRBJ1-5, the V gene TRBV7-3; D possibly corresponds to TRBD1 (5 bases). The germline V and J ends were trimmed by 6 bases and 4 bases, with 10 bases remaining between them. The CDR3 sequence is 13 residues long. CDR1 and CDR2 from the germline V gene are SGHTA and FQGTGA. DNA of the CDR3: TGTGCCAGCAGTCGGGACCTAAATCAGCCCCAGCATTTT. Translation: CASSRDLNQPQHF.

This chain connects TRBV4-2 to TRBJ2-1; tentative D call: TRBD2 (6 bases). V lost 4 bases to trimming and J lost 7 bases, with 8 bases between them. This CDR3 has 12 amino acids. Germline CDR1 LGHNA, CDR2 YNFKEQ. The DNA for the CDR3 is TGTGCCAGCAGCCCGGGGGTGAATGAGCAGTTCTTC. Residues: CASSPGVNEQFF.

This chain uses TRBV7-8 with TRBJ2-3; no firm D call. The CDR3 has 14 residues. The V end was cut by 0 bases, the J end by 3 bases, with 7 bases between. Germline-derived CDR1 and CDR2 are SGHVS and FQNEAQ. CDR3 amino acids: CASSLAGRTDTQYF. CDR3 bases: TGTGCCAGCAGCTTAGCGGGTAGAACAGATACGCAGTATTTT.

The chain's CDR3 is CASSLWGSTGTEAFF. The CDR3 DNA reads as TGCGCCAGCAGCTTGTGGGGCTCAACGGGCACTGAAGCTTTCTTT. The chain carries TRBV5-1 and TRBJ1-1; tentatively, D is TRBD1 (5 bases). Trimming removed 1 base from V and 4 bases from J, with 14 bases in between. CDR3 length: 15 amino acids. Germline CDR1 and CDR2: SGHRS and YFSETQ. The full variable domain, in which reference TRBV5-1 and TRBJ1-1 provide the parts outside the CDR3, is KAGVTQTPRYLIKTRGQQVTLSCSPISGHRSVSWYQQTPGQGLQFLFEYFSETQRNKGNFPGRFSGRQFSNSRSEMNVSTLELGDSALYLCASSLWGSTGTEAFFGQGTRLTVV.

The chain has TRBV7-7 and TRBJ2-1; 10 positions agree with TRBD1. V lost 5 bases to trimming and J lost 3 bases; unmatched junction nucleotides: 7. Germline V gene lookup returns CDR1 SSHAT and CDR2 FNYEAQ (reference sequence). The CDR3 length is 16 residues. The CDR3 spells CASSAETGGDYNEQFF. The CDR3 coding sequence is TGTGCCAGCAGCGCGGAGACAGGGGGCGACTACAATGAGCAGTTCTTC.